Following are 18 T cell receptor beta chains from one sample sequenced in a study of shared clonotypes between healthy human individuals (TCRdb year 2020). Receptor libraries were prepared by the immunoSEQ multiplex PCR assay. What TCRdb holds here is the immuneACCESS table cut down to in-frame rearrangements. Part of the clones is not present; checked against another copy, under half of the missing clones reflect an unresolved V gene, and the others are unexplained. The sample table contains under 1,100,000 clones; only one count was recorded for about 75% of them. The ten top clones hold 1.2% to 1.5% of the sample. The specimen was memory CD4+ T cells sorted from blood. The cell subset or site label for this specimen denotes: CD45RA-negative fraction. The source is a young man in good health.

The chain is built from TRBV7-2 and TRBJ1-4; a weak D match, TRBD1 (6 bases). The CDR3 is 18 residues long. Between the trimmed V and J ends, which lost 0 bases and 5 bases, there was a span of 19 bases. Germline-derived CDR1 and CDR2 are SGHTA and FQGNSA. CDR3: CASSLAPTGGALNEKLFF. The CDR3 DNA reads as TGTGCCAGCAGCTTAGCCCCAACGGGGGGGGCCCTAAATGAAAAACTGTTTTTT.

The chain combines TRBV2 with TRBJ2-3, with 7 bases aligning to TRBD1. The V and J ends lost 7 bases and 4 bases, in that order; junction bases with no gene match: 11. The CDR3 has 15 residues. Per germline, CDR1 SNHLY and CDR2 FYNNEI. CDR3 sequence reads: CASKEETGRADTQYF. Written as DNA, the CDR3 is TGTGCCAGCAAGGAAGAGACAGGGAGAGCAGATACGCAGTATTTT.

The rearrangement links TRBV10-3 to TRBJ2-7; tentatively, D is TRBD1 or TRBD2 (5 bases each). V lost 3 bases, J lost 7 bases, and 28 bases lay in between. CDR1 and CDR2 (germline): ENHRY, SYGVKD. The CDR3 sequence is 18 residues long. The CDR3 region is CAISDPQSGTDTALEQYF. In nucleotides, the CDR3 is TGTGCCATCAGTGATCCTCAGTCCGGGACCGACACAGCCCTAGAGCAGTACTTC.

The rearrangement links TRBV5-1 to TRBJ2-3, with D perhaps TRBD2 (5 bases). The germline V and J ends were trimmed by 5 bases and 4 bases, with 17 bases remaining between them. Germline V gives CDR1 SGHRS, CDR2 YFSETQ. The CDR3 loop spans 15 amino acids. CDR3 nucleotides: TGCGCCAGCAGGCCGCTCCCGGGGTCCCCAGATACGCAGTATTTT. Protein: CASRPLPGSPDTQYF.

The chain combines TRBV5-1 with TRBJ2-2, with D perhaps assigned TRBD1 or TRBD2 (5 bases each). Trimming took off 1 base at V and 3 bases at J, with 7 bases between the two ends. The CDR3 loop spans 14 amino acids. The germline V gene encodes CDR1 SGHRS and CDR2 YFSETQ. The DNA of the CDR3 is TGCGCCAGCAGCTTGAGGGGAGACACCGGGGAGCTGTTTTTT. This gives the protein CASSLRGDTGELFF.

There are a few counts of this clone. Other DNA sequences in the sample encode the same CDR3. The rearrangement links TRBV7-2 to TRBJ1-1; tentatively, D is TRBD1 (5 bases). V lost 1 base and J 5 bases, leaving 5 bases between the germline ends. The CDR3 totals 12 residues. In germline, CDR1 is SGHTA, CDR2 FQGNSA. CDR3 sequence: CASSLDRTEAFF. In nucleotides, the CDR3 is TGTGCCAGCAGCTTAGACAGGACTGAAGCTTTCTTT.

In the case of this clone: Other nucleotide sequences in the sample specify the same CDR3. The chain joins TRBV30 to TRBJ1-5; a weak D match, TRBD1 (5 bases). This CDR3 is 13 amino acids long. Trimming left V 0 bases short and J 5 bases short, with 8 bases between. CDR1 and CDR2 from the germline V gene are GTSNPN and SVGIG (reference sequence). The CDR3, as DNA: TGTGCCTGGAGTGTACAAGGGGATCAGCCCCAGCATTTT. As protein: CAWSVQGDQPQHF.

The rearrangement uses TRBV6-1 and TRBJ2-7, with 10 nucleotides matching TRBD2. Germline V lookup: CDR1 MNHNS, CDR2 SASEGT. This CDR3 has 15 amino acids. J was trimmed by 7 bases and V by 0 bases; bases with no gene match: 6. The CDR3 region has the DNA TGTGCCAGCAGTGAAGCTCTAGCGGGAGTACGGGAGCAGTACTTC. It encodes CASSEALAGVREQYF.

This clone was observed a few times. V gene TRBV5-4 combines with J gene TRBJ1-1, with D possibly being TRBD1 (6 bases). The CDR3 runs 13 residues. The V gene lost 1 base and the J gene lost 4 bases, with 8 bases spanning the gap. Germline lookup yields CDR1 SGHNT and CDR2 YYREEE (reference sequence). CDR3 coding DNA: TGTGCCAGCAGCTTGACAGGGAGCACTGAAGCTTTCTTT. The encoded protein is CASSLTGSTEAFF.

J is TRBJ1-4 and V is TRBV10-3, with D tentatively TRBD1 (5 bases). The CDR3 consists of 15 residues. V lost 0 bases and J lost 8, with 13 bases in between. The germline gives CDR1 ENHRY, CDR2 SYGVKD. This chain's CDR3 is CAISESPEYREKLFF. The CDR3 region has the DNA TGTGCCATCAGTGAGTCTCCCGAATACAGGGAAAAACTGTTTTTT.

This chain connects TRBV6-5 to TRBJ2-1; a possible D gene is TRBD2 (6 bases). V was pared by 9 bases and J by 3 bases, with 15 bases between. Germline assignment: CDR1 MNHEY and CDR2 SVGAGI. There are 14 residues in the CDR3. DNA of the CDR3: TGTGCCAGTCAAACTAGCACAAACTACAATGAGCAGTTCTTC. Amino acids: CASQTSTNYNEQFF.

This clone was found many times. The chain employs TRBV9 and TRBJ1-2, with D maybe TRBD1 (6 bases). V gave up 2 bases and J gave up 4 bases, with 12 bases separating them. This CDR3 has 14 residues. Germline V gene data show CDR1 as SGDLS and CDR2 as YYNGEE. CDR3 coding DNA: TGTGCCAGCAGCGTGGGGGGCGCAGGCTATGGCTACACCTTC. It yields the protein CASSVGGAGYGYTF.

This clone has a handful of counts. The chain uses TRBV28 and TRBJ1-5, with D maybe TRBD1 (5 bases). The germline V and J ends were trimmed by 4 bases and 6 bases, with 13 bases remaining between them. The CDR3 has 14 amino acids. In germline, CDR1 is MDHEN, CDR2 SYDVKM. CDR3 coding DNA: TGTGCCAGCAGTTCATTAAGGGGTCCTCAGCCCCAGCATTTT. It is translated as CASSSLRGPQPQHF.

The sample holds a few counts of this clone. The rearrangement uses TRBV11-3 and TRBJ2-3; 8 bases are shared with TRBD2. The germline CDR1 and CDR2 sequences are SGHNT and YENEEA. The junction had 3 bases not matched to a gene; V was cut back by 2 bases and J by 5 bases. CDR3 size: 14 residues. In nucleotides, the CDR3 is TGTGCCAGCAGCTTACGGGGGGGGCAAGATACGCAGTATTTT. Its protein is CASSLRGGQDTQYF.

This chain joins TRBV2 and TRBJ1-6, with 8 bases aligning to TRBD1. The J segment lost 6 bases and the V segment lost 8 bases, leaving 6 bases of the junction unmatched. The CDR3 spans 14 residues. Per the germline V gene, CDR1 is SNHLY and CDR2 is FYNNEI. In DNA, the CDR3 is TGTGCCAGCTTATCAACAGGGGGTAATTCACCCCTCCACTTT. It is translated as CASLSTGGNSPLHF. Drawing the rest from reference TRBV2 and TRBJ1-6, the complete variable domain is EPEVTQTPSHQVTQMGQEVILRCVPISNHLYFYWYRQILGQKVEFLVSFYNNEISEKSEIFDDQFSVERPDGSNFTLKIRSTKLEDSAMYFCASLSTGGNSPLHFGNGTRLTVT.

The chain couples TRBV5-4 to TRBJ2-1; 8 bases map to TRBD2. Trimming removed 5 bases from V and 0 bases from J; junction bases left unmatched: 4. The CDR3 is 15 amino acids. Germline V gene sequence: CDR1 SGHNT, CDR2 YYREEE (reference sequence). In nucleotides, the CDR3 is TGTGCCAGCAGGCGTACTAGCGGCTCCTACAATGAGCAGTTCTTC. Translating gives CASRRTSGSYNEQFF.

J is TRBJ2-5 and V is TRBV18, with D possibly being TRBD2 (6 bases). The ends were cut back, 6 bases at V and 5 bases at J, with 19 bases in the middle. Germline CDR1 and CDR2: KGHSH and LQKENI. This CDR3 is built from 15 residues. The CDR3 DNA reads TGTGCCAGCTCCCTCGGGACTCCGACAAGGGAGACCCAGTACTTC. It is translated as CASSLGTPTRETQYF.

The chain uses TRBV19 and TRBJ1-5, with D perhaps matching TRBD1 (5 bases). The germline V gene has CDR1 LNHDA and CDR2 SQIVND (reference sequence). Trimming removed 7 bases at V and 3 bases at J, with 10 bases between. This CDR3 contains 13 residues. The CDR3 DNA follows: TGTGCCAGTACCGGGACCTACAATCAGCCCCAGCATTTT. Protein product: CASTGTYNQPQHF.